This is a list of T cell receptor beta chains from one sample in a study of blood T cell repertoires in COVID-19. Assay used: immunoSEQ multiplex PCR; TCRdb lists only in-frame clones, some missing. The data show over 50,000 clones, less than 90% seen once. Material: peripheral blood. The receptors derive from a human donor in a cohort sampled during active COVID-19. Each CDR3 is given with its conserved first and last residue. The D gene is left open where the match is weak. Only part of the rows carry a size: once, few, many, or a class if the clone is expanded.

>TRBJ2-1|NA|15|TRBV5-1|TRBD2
TGCGCCAGCAGCTCCGGGACTAGACCCCCCAATGAGCAGTTCTTC
CASSSGTRPPNEQFF
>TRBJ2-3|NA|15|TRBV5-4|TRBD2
TGTGCCAGCAGCCGTAGCGGGGCGAGCACAGATACGCAGTATTTT
CASSRSGASTDTQYF
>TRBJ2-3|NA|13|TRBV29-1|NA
TGCAGCGTTGTGGGCGGGAGCACAGATACGCAGTATTTT
CSVVGGSTDTQYF
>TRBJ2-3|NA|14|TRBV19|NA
TGTGCCAGTAGCAGGGAGGCTAGCACAGATACGCAGTATTTT
CASSREASTDTQYF
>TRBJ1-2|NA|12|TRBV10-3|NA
TGTGCCGCGGCAGCGGGGCAGTATGGCTACACCTTC
CAAAAGQYGYTF
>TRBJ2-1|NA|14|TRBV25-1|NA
TGTGCCAGCAGTGAAGGTGTGGGGAGAGGTGAGCAGTTCTTC
CASSEGVGRGEQFF
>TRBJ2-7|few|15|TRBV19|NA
NA
CASTSAGGPSYEQYF
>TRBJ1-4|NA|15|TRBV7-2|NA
TGTGCCAGCAGCTTAGTTTGGCAGGGTAGTGAAAAACTGTTTTTT
CASSLVWQGSEKLFF
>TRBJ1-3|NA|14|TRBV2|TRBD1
TGTGCCAGCAGTGCGGACAGGGGAGAGGACACCATATATTTT
CASSADRGEDTIYF
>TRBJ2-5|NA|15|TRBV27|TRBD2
TGTGCCAGCAGTTTGGCTAGCGGGATCCAAGAGACCCAGTACTTC
CASSLASGIQETQYF
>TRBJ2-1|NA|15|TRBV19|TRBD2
TGTGCCAGTAGTCCAAGCGGGAGCTCCTACAATGAGCAGTTCTTC
CASSPSGSSYNEQFF
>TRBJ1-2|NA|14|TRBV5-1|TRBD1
TGCGCCAGCAGCTTGGAACAGGGGGTCTATGGCTACACCTTC
CASSLEQGVYGYTF
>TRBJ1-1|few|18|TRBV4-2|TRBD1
TGTGCCAGCAGCCAGGAGGGACAGGGCCGACTGATGAACACTGAAGCTTTCTTT
CASSQEGQGRLMNTEAFF
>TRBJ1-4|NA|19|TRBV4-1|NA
TGCGCCAGCAGCCAAGGGATCGGGCTAACCGGGGGGACCTATGAAAAACTGTTTTTT
CASSQGIGLTGGTYEKLFF
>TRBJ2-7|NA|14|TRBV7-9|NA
TGTGCCAGCAGCTTAGCTGGGGGCCCCTACGAGCAGTACTTC
CASSLAGGPYEQYF
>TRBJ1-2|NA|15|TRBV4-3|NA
TGCGCCAGCAGCCAAGATGGTCGGGGTGGCTATGGCTACACCTTC
CASSQDGRGGYGYTF
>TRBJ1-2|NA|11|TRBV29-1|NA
TGCAGCGTTGAAGGTACAGGGCCCTACACCTTC
CSVEGTGPYTF
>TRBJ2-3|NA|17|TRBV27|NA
TGTGCCAGCAGTTTACTCTCAGGTTGGGGGCACACAGATACGCAGTATTTT
CASSLLSGWGHTDTQYF
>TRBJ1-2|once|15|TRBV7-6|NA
TGTGCCAGCAGTCTATGGGGCAGCAGAAACTATGGCTACACCTTC
CASSLWGSRNYGYTF
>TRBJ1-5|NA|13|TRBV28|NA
TGTGCCAGCAGTTCGGGATTTTCTCAGCCCCAGCATTTT
CASSSGFSQPQHF
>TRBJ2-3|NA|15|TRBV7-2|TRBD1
TGTGCCAGCAGCCTCGGACAGGGGAGGTCAGATACGCAGTATTTT
CASSLGQGRSDTQYF
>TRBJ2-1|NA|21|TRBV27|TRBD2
TGTGCCAGCAGTCCCTGGCGGGAGGGCTTAACCCCCTCTAGCTCCTACAATGAGCAGTTCTTC
CASSPWREGLTPSSSYNEQFF
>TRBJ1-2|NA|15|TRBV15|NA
TGTGCCACAAGCATGGTTGGTCTAGAGGACTATGGCTACACCTTC
CATSMVGLEDYGYTF
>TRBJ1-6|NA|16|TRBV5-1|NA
TGCGCCAGCAGCTTGGCCACACAGGGAATAGGTTCACCCCTCCACTTT
CASSLATQGIGSPLHF
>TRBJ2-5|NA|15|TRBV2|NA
TGTGCCAGCACCCGGGCGGGGACTGCTCAAGAGACCCAGTACTTC
CASTRAGTAQETQYF
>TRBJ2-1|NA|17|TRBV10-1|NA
TGCGCCAGCAGTGAGGGTGATCTGCGGGAACCCTACAATGAGCAGTTCTTC
CASSEGDLREPYNEQFF
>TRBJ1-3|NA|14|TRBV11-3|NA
TGTGCCAGCAGCACAGGAGACTCTGGAAACACCATATATTTT
CASSTGDSGNTIYF
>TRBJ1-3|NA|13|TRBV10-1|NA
TGCGCCAGCAGTCCCGGGACAGGAAACACCATATATTTT
CASSPGTGNTIYF
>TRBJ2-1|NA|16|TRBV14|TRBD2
TGTGCCAGCAGCCTCGGAGCGGGAATGGAGAGTAATGAGCAGTTCTTC
CASSLGAGMESNEQFF
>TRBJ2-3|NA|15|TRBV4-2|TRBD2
TGTGCCAGCAGCCTCATAGCGGGAGGGGTAGATACGCAGTATTTT
CASSLIAGGVDTQYF
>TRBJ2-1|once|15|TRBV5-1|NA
TGCGCCAGCAGCTTTCGAGCGGCCGAGGAGAATGAGCAGTTCTTC
CASSFRAAEENEQFF
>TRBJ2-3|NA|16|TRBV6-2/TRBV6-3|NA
TGTGCCAGCAGTGCAGCCTGGCGGGCGAGCACAGATACGCAGTATTTT
CASSAAWRASTDTQYF
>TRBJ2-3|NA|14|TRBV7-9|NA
TGTGCCAGCAGCTTTGGTACTAGCACAGATACGCAGTATTTT
CASSFGTSTDTQYF
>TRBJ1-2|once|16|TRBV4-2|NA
TGTGCCAGCAGCCAAGTAGGGCCCGGGAATGGAGGCGGCTACACCTTC
CASSQVGPGNGGGYTF
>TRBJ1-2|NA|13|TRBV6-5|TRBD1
TGTGCCAGCAGACGGGACAGGGGAGATGGCTACACCTTC
CASRRDRGDGYTF
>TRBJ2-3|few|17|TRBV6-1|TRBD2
TGTGCCAGCAGTGAAAGTAGCGGGAAAAGTCTAGTTGGTACGCAGTATTTT
CASSESSGKSLVGTQYF
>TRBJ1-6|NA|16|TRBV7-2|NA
TGTGCCAGCAGCTTTACGGGCGGGATCGGCAATTCACCCCTCCACTTT
CASSFTGGIGNSPLHF
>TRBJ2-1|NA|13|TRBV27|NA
TGTGCCAGCAGTTACCGCCAGAACCGAGAGCAGTTCTTC
CASSYRQNREQFF
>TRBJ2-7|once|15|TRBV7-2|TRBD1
TGTGCCAGCAGCGCGACAGGGGGCCTCATCTACGAGCAGTACTTC
CASSATGGLIYEQYF
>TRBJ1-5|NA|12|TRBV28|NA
TGTGCCAGCAGTTGGGGGGACCAGCCCCAGCATTTT
CASSWGDQPQHF
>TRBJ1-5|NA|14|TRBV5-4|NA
TGTGCCAGCGGTTTGCAGGGGAGCAATCAGCCCCAGCATTTT
CASGLQGSNQPQHF
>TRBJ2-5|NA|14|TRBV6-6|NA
TGTGCCAGCAGTACCAGGGGGGTCAGGGAGACCCAGTACTTC
CASSTRGVRETQYF
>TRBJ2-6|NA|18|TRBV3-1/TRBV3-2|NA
TGTGCCAGCAGCCAAGATGTCCCATCACTGACTGGGGCCAACGTCCTGACTTTC
CASSQDVPSLTGANVLTF
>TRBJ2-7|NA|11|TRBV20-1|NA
TGCAGTGCTAGAGATATAGGCGGGCAGTACTTC
CSARDIGGQYF
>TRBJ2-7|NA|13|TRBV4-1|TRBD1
TGCGCCAGCAGCCAAATACAGGGGATGGTAGGGTACTTC
CASSQIQGMVGYF
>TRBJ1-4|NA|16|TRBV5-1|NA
TGCGCCAGCAGCCCCGGGGGGTCCGCAACTAATGAAAAACTGTTTTTT
CASSPGGSATNEKLFF
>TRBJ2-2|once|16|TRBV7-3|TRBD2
TGTGCCAGCAGCTCGATAGCGGGAGCGGGCACCGGGGAGCTGTTTTTT
CASSSIAGAGTGELFF
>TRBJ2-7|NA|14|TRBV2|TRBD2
TGTGCCAGCAGCCCGGGACTAGCGGGAGTCGAGCAGTACTTC
CASSPGLAGVEQYF
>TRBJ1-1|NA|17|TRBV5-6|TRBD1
TGTGCCAGCAGCTTACCCACAGGGGGCCAGATGAACACTGAAGCTTTCTTT
CASSLPTGGQMNTEAFF
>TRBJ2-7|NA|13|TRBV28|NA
TGTGCCAGCAGTTTATGGTCTAGCGACGAGCAGTACTTC
CASSLWSSDEQYF
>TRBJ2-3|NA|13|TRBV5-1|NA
TGCGCCAGCAGGGAGCACGGCACAGATACGCAGTATTTT
CASREHGTDTQYF
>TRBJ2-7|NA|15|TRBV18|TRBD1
TGTGCCAGCTCACCGCGAAGGGACAGGGCCTACGAGCAGTACTTC
CASSPRRDRAYEQYF
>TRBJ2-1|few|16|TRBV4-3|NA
TGCGCCAGCAGCCAAGATGACTGGACTTCCTACAATGAGCAGTTCTTC
CASSQDDWTSYNEQFF
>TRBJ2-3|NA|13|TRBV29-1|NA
TGCAGCGTTGTTGAGTTTACCACAGATACGCAGTATTTT
CSVVEFTTDTQYF
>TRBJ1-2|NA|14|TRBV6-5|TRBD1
TGTGCCAGCAACCTGGCACAGGGGGGCTATGGCTACACCTTC
CASNLAQGGYGYTF
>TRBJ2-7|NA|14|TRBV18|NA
TGTGCCAGCTCACCAACAGCGGGCTGGTACGAGCAGTACTTC
CASSPTAGWYEQYF
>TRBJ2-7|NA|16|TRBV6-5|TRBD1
TGTGCCAGCAGTTACTCGCCCCTGGACAGGGGGTACGAGCAGTACTTC
CASSYSPLDRGYEQYF
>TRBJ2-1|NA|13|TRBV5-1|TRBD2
TGCGCCAGCAGCGGGGACTACTACAATGAGCAGTTCTTC
CASSGDYYNEQFF
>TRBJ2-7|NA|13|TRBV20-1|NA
TGCAGTGCTAGTCGTCAGGGGTATGGCGAGCAGTACTTC
CSASRQGYGEQYF